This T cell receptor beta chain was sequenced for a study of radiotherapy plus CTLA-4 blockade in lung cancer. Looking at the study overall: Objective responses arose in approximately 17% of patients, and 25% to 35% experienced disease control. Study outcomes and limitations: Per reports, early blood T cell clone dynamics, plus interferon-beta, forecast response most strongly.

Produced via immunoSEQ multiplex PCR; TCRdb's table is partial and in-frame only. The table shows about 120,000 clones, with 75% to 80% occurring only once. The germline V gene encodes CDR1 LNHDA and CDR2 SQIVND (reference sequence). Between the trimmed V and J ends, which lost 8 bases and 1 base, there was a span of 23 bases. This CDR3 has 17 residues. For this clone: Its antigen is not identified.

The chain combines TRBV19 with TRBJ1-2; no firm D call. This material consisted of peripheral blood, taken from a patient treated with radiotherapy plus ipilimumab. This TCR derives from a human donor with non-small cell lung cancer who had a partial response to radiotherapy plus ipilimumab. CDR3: CASVSAGRTTGNYGYTF. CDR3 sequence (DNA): TGTGCCAGTGTTAGCGCAGGACGAACGACGGGTAACTATGGCTACACCTTC.